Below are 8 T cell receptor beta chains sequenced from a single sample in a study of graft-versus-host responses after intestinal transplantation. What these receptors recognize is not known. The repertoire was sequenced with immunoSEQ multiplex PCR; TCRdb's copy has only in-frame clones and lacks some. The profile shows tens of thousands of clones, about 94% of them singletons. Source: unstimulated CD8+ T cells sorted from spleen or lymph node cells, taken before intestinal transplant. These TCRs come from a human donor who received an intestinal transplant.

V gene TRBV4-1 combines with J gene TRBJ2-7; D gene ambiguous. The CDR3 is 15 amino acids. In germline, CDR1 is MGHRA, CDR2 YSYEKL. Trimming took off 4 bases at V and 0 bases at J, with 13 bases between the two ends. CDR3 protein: CASSPPDRSSYEQYF. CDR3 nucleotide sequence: TGCGCCAGCAGCCCCCCGGACCGAAGCTCCTACGAGCAGTACTTC.

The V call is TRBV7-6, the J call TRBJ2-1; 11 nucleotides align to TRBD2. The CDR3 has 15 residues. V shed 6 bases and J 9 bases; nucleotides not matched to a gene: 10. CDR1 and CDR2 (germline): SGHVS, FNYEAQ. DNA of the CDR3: TGTGCCAGCAGTCAAATTAGCGGGAGGGCCCTTGAGCAGTTCTTC. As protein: CASSQISGRALEQFF.

CDR3 bases: TGTGCCAGCAGCTCGACCGGGACAGGGGAAGAGACCCAGTACTTC. Its translation is CASSSTGTGEETQYF. V is TRBV7-9 and J is TRBJ2-5, with 10 nucleotides matching TRBD1. Germline V gives CDR1 SEHNR, CDR2 FQNEAQ (reference sequence). After removal of 4 bases from V and 3 bases from J, the junction contained 5 bases not matched to a gene. This CDR3 region has 15 residues.

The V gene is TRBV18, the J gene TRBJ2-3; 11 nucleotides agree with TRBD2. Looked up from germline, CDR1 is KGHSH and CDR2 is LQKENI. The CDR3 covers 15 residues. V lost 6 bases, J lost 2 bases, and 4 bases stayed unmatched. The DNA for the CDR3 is TGTGCCAGCTCGACACTAGCGGGGGACACAGATACGCAGTATTTT. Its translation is CASSTLAGDTDTQYF.

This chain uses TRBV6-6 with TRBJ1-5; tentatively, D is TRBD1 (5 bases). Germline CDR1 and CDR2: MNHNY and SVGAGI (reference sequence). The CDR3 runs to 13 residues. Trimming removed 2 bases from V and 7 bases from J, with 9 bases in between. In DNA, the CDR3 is TGTGCCAGCAGTTACCCTAACAGGCAGCCCCAGCATTTT. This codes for CASSYPNRQPQHF.

The CDR3, as DNA: TGTGCCAGCAGTACCCCGGGACAGCGTACAGATACGCAGTATTTT. The encoded protein is CASSTPGQRTDTQYF. This rearrangement joins TRBV6-5 to TRBJ2-3; 7 bases are a match to TRBD1. V gave up 5 bases and J gave up 3 bases; unmatched junction bases: 8. Germline V gene data show CDR1 as MNHEY and CDR2 as SVGAGI. The CDR3 is 15 amino acids.

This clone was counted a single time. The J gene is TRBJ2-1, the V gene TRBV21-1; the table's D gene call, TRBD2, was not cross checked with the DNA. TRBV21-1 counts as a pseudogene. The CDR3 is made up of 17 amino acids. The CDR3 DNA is TGTGCCAGCAGCAAGAGGCTAGCGGGAGGCTCCTACAATGAGCAGTTCTTC. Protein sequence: CASSKRLAGGSYNEQFF.

This CDR3 is CASRPNGRETQYF. In DNA, the CDR3 is TGTGCCAGCAGACCAAACGGTAGGGAGACCCAGTACTTC. The chain couples TRBV6-1 to TRBJ2-5, with D uncertain. V was cut by 6 bases and J by 5 bases, with 13 bases left in between. Germline assignment: CDR1 MNHNS and CDR2 SASEGT. This CDR3 has 13 residues.